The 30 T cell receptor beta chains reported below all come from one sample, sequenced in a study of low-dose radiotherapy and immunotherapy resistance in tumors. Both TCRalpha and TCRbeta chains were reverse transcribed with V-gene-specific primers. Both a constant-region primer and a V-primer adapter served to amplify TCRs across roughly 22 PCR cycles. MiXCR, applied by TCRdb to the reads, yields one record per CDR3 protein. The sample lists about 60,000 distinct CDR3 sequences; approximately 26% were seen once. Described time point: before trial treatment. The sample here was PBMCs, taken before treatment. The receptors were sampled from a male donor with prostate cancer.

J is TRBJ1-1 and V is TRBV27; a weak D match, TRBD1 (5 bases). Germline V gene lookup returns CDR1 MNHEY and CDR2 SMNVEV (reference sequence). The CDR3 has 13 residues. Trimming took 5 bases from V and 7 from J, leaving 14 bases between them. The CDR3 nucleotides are TGTGCCAGCAGTCCCCGGGGCTCCGGTGAAGCTTTCTTT. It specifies CASSPRGSGEAFF.

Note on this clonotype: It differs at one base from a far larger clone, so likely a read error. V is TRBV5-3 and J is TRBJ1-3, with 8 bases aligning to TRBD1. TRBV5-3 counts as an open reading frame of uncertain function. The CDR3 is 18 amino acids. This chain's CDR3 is CASSVSGGQATSGNTLYF. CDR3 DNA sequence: TGTGCCAGCAGCGTCTCTGGGGGACAGGCGACCTCTGGAAACACCTTATATTTT.

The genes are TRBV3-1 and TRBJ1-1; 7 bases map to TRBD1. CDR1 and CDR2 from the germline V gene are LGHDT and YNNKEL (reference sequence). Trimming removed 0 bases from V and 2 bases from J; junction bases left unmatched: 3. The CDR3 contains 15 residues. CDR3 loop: CASSQDGDRNTEAFF. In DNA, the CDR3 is TGTGCCAGCAGCCAAGATGGGGACAGAAACACTGAAGCTTTCTTT.

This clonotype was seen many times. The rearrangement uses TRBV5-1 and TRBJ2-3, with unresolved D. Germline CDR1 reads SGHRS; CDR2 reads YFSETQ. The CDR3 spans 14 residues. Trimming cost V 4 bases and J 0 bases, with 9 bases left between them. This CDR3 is CASSQTKSTDTQYF. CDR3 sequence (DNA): TGCGCCAGCAGCCAAACCAAGAGCACAGATACGCAGTATTTT.

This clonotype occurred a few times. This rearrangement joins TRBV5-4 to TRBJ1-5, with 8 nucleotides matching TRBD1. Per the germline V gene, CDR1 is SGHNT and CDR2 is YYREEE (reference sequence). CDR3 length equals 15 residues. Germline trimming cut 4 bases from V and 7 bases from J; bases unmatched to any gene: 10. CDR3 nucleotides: TGTGCCAGCAGCGAAGGGCAGGGGGCGAGCCAGCCCCAGCATTTT. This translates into CASSEGQGASQPQHF.

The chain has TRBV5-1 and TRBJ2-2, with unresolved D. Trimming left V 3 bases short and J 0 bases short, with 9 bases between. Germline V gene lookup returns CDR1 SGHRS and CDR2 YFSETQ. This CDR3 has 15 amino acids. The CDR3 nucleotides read TGCGCCAGCAGCTACGACAACCCGAACACCGGGGAGCTGTTTTTT. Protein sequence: CASSYDNPNTGELFF.

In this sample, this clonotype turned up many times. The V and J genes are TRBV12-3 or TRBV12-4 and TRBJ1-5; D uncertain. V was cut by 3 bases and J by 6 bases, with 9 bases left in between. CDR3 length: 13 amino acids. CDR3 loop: CASSLSEGQPQHF. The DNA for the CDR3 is TGTGCCAGCAGTTTGTCTGAGGGTCAGCCCCAGCATTTT.

The CDR3 coding sequence is TGTGCCAGCAGCGTCACAGGATGGGGCTCCTACAATGAGCAGTTCTTC. Protein sequence: CASSVTGWGSYNEQFF. The gene calls are TRBV9 and TRBJ2-1; D is possibly TRBD1 (5 bases). The V gene lost 2 bases and the J gene lost 0 bases, with 12 bases spanning the gap. Germline V lookup: CDR1 SGDLS, CDR2 YYNGEE. The CDR3 contains 16 residues.

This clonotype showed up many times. CDR3 coding DNA: TGTGCCATCAGTGAGTCGAGAGGGGGGACAGGAGCCTCTGGAAACACCATATATTTT. Residues: CAISESRGGTGASGNTIYF. The chain links TRBV10-3 to TRBJ1-3, with 8 bases aligning to TRBD1. Germline V gives CDR1 ENHRY, CDR2 SYGVKD. The CDR3 totals 19 residues. V trimming: 0 bases; J trimming: 0 bases; junction bases outside the gene matches: 10.

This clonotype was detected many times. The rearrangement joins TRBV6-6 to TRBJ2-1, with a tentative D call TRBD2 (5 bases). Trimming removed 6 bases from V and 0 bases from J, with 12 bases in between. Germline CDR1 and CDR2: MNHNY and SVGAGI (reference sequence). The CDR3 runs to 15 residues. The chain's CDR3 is CASREDSSSYNEQFF. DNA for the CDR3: TGTGCCAGCAGGGAGGACTCGAGCTCCTACAATGAGCAGTTCTTC.

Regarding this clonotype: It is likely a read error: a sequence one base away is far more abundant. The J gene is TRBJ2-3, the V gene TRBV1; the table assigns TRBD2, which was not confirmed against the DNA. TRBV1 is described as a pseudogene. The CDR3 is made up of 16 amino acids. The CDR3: CANSQVETSATDTQYF. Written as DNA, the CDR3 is TGCGCCAACAGCCAAGTGGAGACTAGCGCCACAGATACGCAGTATTTT.

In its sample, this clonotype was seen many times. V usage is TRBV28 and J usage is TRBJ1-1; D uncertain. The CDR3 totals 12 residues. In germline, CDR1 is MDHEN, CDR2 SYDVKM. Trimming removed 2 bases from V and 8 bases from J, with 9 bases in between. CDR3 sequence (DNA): TGTGCCAGCAGTTTAAAGGGCGCGGAAGCTTTCTTT. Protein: CASSLKGAEAFF. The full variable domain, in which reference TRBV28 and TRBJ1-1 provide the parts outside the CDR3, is DVKVTQSSRYLVKRTGEKVFLECVQDMDHENMFWYRQDPGLGLRLIYFSYDVKMKEKGDIPEGYSVSREKKERFSLILESASTNQTSMYLCASSLKGAEAFFGQGTRLTVV.

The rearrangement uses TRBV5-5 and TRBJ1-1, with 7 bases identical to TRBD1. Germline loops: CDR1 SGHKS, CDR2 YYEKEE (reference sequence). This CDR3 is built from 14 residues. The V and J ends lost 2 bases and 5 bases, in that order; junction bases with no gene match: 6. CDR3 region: CASSFQGVGTEAFF. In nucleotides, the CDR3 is TGTGCCAGCAGCTTCCAGGGGGTGGGGACTGAAGCTTTCTTT.

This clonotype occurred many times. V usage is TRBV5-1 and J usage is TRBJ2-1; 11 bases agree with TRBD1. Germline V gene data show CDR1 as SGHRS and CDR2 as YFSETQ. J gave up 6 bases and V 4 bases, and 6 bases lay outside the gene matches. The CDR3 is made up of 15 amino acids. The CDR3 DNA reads TGCGCCAGCAGCCCCGGGACAGGGGGAATCAATGAGCAGTTCTTC. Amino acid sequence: CASSPGTGGINEQFF.

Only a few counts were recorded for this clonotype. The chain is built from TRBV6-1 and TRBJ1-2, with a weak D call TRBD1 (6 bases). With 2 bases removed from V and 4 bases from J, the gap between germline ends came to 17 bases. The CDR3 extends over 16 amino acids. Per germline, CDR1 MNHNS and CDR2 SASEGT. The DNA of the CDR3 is TGTGCCAGCAGTGAAAATCGGGGGGACATACTCTATGGCTACACCTTC. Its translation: CASSENRGDILYGYTF.

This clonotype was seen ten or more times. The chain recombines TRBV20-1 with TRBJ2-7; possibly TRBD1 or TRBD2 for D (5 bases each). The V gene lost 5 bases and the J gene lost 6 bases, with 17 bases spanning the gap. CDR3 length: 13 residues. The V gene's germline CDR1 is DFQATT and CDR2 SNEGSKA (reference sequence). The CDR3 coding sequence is TGCAGTGCTCGAGGGGCAGGGCAGGGCGAGCAGTACTTC. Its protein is CSARGAGQGEQYF.

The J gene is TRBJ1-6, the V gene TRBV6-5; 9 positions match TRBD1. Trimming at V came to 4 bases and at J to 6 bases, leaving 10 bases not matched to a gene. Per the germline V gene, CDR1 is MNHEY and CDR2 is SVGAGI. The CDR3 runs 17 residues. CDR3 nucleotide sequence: TGTGCCAGCAGTTCAATACAGGGGGCTGGTAGTAATTCACCCCTCCACTTT. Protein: CASSSIQGAGSNSPLHF.

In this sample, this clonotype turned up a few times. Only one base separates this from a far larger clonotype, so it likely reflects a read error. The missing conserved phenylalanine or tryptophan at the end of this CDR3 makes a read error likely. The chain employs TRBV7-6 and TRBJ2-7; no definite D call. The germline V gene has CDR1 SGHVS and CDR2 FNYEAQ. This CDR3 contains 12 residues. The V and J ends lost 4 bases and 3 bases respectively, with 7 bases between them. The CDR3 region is CASSSTVYEQYC. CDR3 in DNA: TGTGCCAGCAGCTCCACCGTCTACGAGCAGTACTGC.

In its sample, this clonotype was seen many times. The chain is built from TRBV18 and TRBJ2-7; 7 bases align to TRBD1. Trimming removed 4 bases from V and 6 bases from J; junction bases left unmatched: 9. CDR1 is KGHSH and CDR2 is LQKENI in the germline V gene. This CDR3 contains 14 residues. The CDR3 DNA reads TGTGCCAGCTCACAAGGGGGCGATACCTCCGAGCAGTACTTC. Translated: CASSQGGDTSEQYF. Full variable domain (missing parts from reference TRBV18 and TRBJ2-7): NAGVMQNPRHLVRRRGQEARLRCSPMKGHSHVYWYRQLPEEGLKFMVYLQKENIIDESGMPKERFSAEFPKEGPSILRIQQVVRGDSAAYFCASSQGGDTSEQYFGPGTRLTVT.

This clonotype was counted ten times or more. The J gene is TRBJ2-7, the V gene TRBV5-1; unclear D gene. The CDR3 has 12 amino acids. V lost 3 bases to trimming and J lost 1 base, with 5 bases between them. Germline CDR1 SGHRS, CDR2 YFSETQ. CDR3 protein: CASSYPSYEQYF. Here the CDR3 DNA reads TGCGCCAGCAGCTATCCATCCTACGAGCAGTACTTC.

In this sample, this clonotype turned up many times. For the CDR3, the DNA is TGTGCCAGCAGCTTACGGGGGACAGCGGGGGGGCGCAATGAGCAGTTCTTC. Amino acid sequence: CASSLRGTAGGRNEQFF. This rearrangement joins TRBV7-2 to TRBJ2-1; 10 bases match TRBD2. The V segment lost 2 bases and the J segment 6 bases; nucleotides outside the gene matches: 10. Germline CDR1 is SGHTA and CDR2 is FQGNSA. The CDR3 sequence is 17 residues long.

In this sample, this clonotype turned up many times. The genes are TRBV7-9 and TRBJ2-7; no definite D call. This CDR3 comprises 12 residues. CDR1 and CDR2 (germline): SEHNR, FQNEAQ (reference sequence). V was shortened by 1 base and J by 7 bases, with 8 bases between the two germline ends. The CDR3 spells CASSLVGQEQYF. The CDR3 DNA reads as TGTGCCAGCAGCTTAGTAGGCCAGGAGCAGTACTTC.

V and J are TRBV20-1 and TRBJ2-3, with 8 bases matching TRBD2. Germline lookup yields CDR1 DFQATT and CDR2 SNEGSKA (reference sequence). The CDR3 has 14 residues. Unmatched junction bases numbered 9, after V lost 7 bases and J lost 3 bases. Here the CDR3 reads CSGISAGGTDTQYF. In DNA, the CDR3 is TGCAGTGGTATTAGCGCGGGGGGAACAGATACGCAGTATTTT.

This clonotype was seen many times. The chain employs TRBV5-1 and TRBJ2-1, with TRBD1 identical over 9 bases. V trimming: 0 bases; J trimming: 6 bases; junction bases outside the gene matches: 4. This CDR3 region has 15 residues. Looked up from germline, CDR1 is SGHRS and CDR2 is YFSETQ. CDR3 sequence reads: CASSLGDREVNEQFF. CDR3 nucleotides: TGCGCCAGCAGCTTGGGGGACAGGGAGGTCAATGAGCAGTTCTTC.

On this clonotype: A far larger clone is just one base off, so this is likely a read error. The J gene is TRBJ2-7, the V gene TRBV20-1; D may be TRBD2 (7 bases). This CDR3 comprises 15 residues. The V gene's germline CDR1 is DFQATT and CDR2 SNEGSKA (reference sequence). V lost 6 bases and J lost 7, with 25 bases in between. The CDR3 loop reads CSAGAGASSYNEQYF. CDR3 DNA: TGCAGTGCAGGGGCGGGGGCGAGCTCCTACAATGAGCAGTACTTC.

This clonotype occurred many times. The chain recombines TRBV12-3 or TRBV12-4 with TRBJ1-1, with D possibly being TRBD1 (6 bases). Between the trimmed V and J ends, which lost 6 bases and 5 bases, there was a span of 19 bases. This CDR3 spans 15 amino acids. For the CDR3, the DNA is TGTGCCAGCAGGCCGACTGGGGCGCAGGGGACTGAAGCTTTCTTT. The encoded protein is CASRPTGAQGTEAFF.

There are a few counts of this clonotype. This CDR3 reads CASREGGSGHQPQHF. DNA of the CDR3: TGTGCCAGCAGGGAGGGGGGGTCCGGTCATCAGCCCCAGCATTTT. V usage is TRBV12-3 or TRBV12-4 and J usage is TRBJ1-5; D perhaps matches TRBD1 (6 bases). This CDR3 is 15 amino acids long. With 6 bases removed from V and 5 bases from J, the gap between germline ends came to 17 bases.

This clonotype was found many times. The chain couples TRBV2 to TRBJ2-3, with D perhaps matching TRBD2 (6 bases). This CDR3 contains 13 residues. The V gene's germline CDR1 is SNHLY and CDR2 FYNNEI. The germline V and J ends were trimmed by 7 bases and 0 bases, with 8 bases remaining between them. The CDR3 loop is CASNRESTDTQYF. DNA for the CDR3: TGTGCCAGCAACCGGGAGAGCACAGATACGCAGTATTTT.

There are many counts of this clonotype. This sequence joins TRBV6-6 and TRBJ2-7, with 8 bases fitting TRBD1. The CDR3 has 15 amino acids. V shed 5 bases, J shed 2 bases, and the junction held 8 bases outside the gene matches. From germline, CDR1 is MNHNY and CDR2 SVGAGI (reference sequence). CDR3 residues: CASSARTGSPYEQYF. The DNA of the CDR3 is TGTGCCAGCAGTGCTCGGACAGGGTCCCCCTACGAGCAGTACTTC.

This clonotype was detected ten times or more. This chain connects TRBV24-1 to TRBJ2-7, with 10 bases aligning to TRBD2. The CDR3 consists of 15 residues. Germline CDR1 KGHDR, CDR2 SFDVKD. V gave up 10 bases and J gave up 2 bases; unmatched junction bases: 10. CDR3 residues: CATAASGGSAYEQYF. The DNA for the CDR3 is TGTGCCACTGCGGCTAGCGGGGGATCGGCCTACGAGCAGTACTTC.